The 25 T cell receptor beta chains below were found in one sample sequenced in a study of T cells in Graves' hyperthyroidism and ophthalmopathy. TCR beta CDR3 regions were amplified from RNA transcripts. With the HTBI primer set, the TCR CDR3 went through a first round of RT-PCR. TCRdb called the multiplex PCR reads again in MiXCR, with one record for every CDR3 protein. There are 300,000 to 400,000 distinct CDR3 sequences in the sample; over 15% occur only once, and around 54% lies in the top ten. Sequencing was performed on blood. All receptors derive from a woman in her fifties or sixties with Graves' hyperthyroidism.

The chain's CDR3 is CASSPPGQGLTEAFF. CDR3 bases: TGTGCCAGCTCACCACCCGGACAGGGTCTCACTGAAGCTTTCTTT. The chain is built from TRBV18 and TRBJ1-1; 8 nucleotides agree with TRBD1. Germline V gives CDR1 KGHSH, CDR2 LQKENI. After removal of 0 bases from V and 4 bases from J, the junction contained 4 bases not matched to a gene. The CDR3 totals 15 residues. The variable domain in full, completed from reference TRBV18 and TRBJ1-1, reads NAGVMQNPRHLVRRRGQEARLRCSPMKGHSHVYWYRQLPEEGLKFMVYLQKENIIDESGMPKERFSAEFPKEGPSILRIQQVVRGDSAAYFCASSPPGQGLTEAFFGQGTRLTVV.

This clonotype was detected many times. This chain links TRBV7-2 with TRBJ2-7; tentatively, D is TRBD1 (5 bases). V was pared by 3 bases and J by 7 bases, with 13 bases between. CDR3 length equals 13 residues. CDR1 is SGHTA, CDR2 FQGNSA, per germline. The CDR3: CASSLPQGKEQYF. The CDR3 DNA reads as TGTGCCAGCAGCTTGCCCCAGGGAAAAGAGCAGTACTTC.

V gene TRBV29-1 combines with J gene TRBJ2-7; 10 bases fit TRBD1. Trimming removed 6 bases from V and 2 bases from J; junction bases left unmatched: 7. This CDR3 has 14 residues. Germline CDR1 reads SQVTM; CDR2 reads ANQGSEA. The CDR3 DNA reads TGCAGCGTCCGCGGACAGGGGGGTACCTACGAGCAGTACTTC. Translation: CSVRGQGGTYEQYF.

There are a few counts of this clonotype. This sequence joins TRBV12-3 or TRBV12-4 and TRBJ1-2; weak D call: TRBD1 (5 bases). This CDR3 comprises 12 residues. V lost 11 bases and J lost 2, with 12 bases in between. CDR3 DNA sequence: TGTGCCGGGGGTCAGGACAACTATGGCTACACCTTC. Translated: CAGGQDNYGYTF.

There are a few counts of this clonotype. This rearrangement joins TRBV2 to TRBJ2-7; D is undetermined. V lost 4 bases, J lost 1 base, and 8 bases lay in between. Germline V gene lookup returns CDR1 SNHLY and CDR2 FYNNEI. The CDR3 has 13 residues. The CDR3 reads CASSAYISYEQYF. The CDR3 coding sequence is TGTGCCAGCAGTGCATATATTTCCTACGAGCAGTACTTC.

The J gene is TRBJ1-4, the V gene TRBV2; TRBD1 might be the D (6 bases). The CDR3 has 13 residues. Germline V CDR1 and CDR2: SNHLY, FYNNEI. Trimming left V 4 bases short and J 8 bases short, with 11 bases between. The CDR3 nucleotides read TGTGCCAGCAGTGTGACAGGTGTAGAAAAACTGTTTTTT. Its protein product is CASSVTGVEKLFF.

Points on this clonotype: Compared with germline, one end of the junction differs, possibly owing to a read error. The V gene is TRBV7-9, the J gene TRBJ2-5, with D tentatively TRBD1 (6 bases). Germline V gives CDR1 SEHNR, CDR2 FQNEAQ (reference sequence). The CDR3 is 12 residues long. CDR3 in DNA: TGTGCCAGCAGCTTGGAGACAGGTCACCAGAACTTC. It specifies CASSLETGHQNF.

This clonotype has a count of ten or more. The gene calls are TRBV7-8 and TRBJ2-3, with D perhaps matching TRBD1 (5 bases). CDR1 SGHVS and CDR2 FQNEAQ come from the germline V gene. Trimming stripped 2 bases from V and 4 bases from J, with 13 bases between. This CDR3 spans 15 amino acids. Here the CDR3 reads CASSLSARVADTQYF. For the CDR3, the DNA is TGTGCCAGCAGCTTAAGTGCCAGGGTTGCAGATACGCAGTATTTT. Drawing the rest from reference TRBV7-8 and TRBJ2-3, the complete variable domain is GAGVSQSPRYKVAKRGQDVALRCDPISGHVSLFWYQQALGQGPEFLTYFQNEAQLDKSGLPSDRFFAERPEGSVSTLKIQRTQQEDSAVYLCASSLSARVADTQYFGPGTRLTVL.

This clonotype was counted between two and nine times. This chain links TRBV15 with TRBJ2-2; D is uncertain. The CDR3 runs 12 residues. CDR1 LNHNV and CDR2 YYDKDF come from the germline V gene (reference sequence). V was clipped by 4 bases and J by 5 bases, with 5 bases between them. This CDR3 is CATSTGTGELFF. CDR3 bases: TGTGCCACCAGCACCGGGACCGGGGAGCTGTTTTTT.

The V call is TRBV20-1, the J call TRBJ2-1; the D is unclear. The germline V gene has CDR1 DFQATT and CDR2 SNEGSKA (reference sequence). The CDR3 loop spans 14 amino acids. V was clipped by 0 bases and J by 4 bases, with 10 bases between them. DNA of the CDR3: TGCAGTGCTAGAGATAGCCCCTTTTACAATGAGCAGTTCTTC. This gives the protein CSARDSPFYNEQFF.

This clonotype was seen more than once but under ten times. The CDR3 bases are TGTGCCAGCAATACCGGGACTCGAGGTTCACCCCTCCACTTT. It yields the protein CASNTGTRGSPLHF. The genes are TRBV12-3 or TRBV12-4 and TRBJ1-6; possible D gene TRBD1, 5 bases. Trimming cost V 7 bases and J 9 bases, with 16 bases left between them. The CDR3 has 14 amino acids.

In its sample, this clonotype was seen many times. This sequence joins TRBV3-1 and TRBJ2-2; D may be TRBD1 (6 bases). Germline CDR1 reads LGHDT; CDR2 reads YNNKEL (reference sequence). Between the trimmed V and J ends, which lost 4 bases and 4 bases, there was a span of 10 bases. This CDR3 has 14 residues. Written as DNA, the CDR3 is TGTGCCAGCAGCCCCAGGGACACCACCGGGGAGCTGTTTTTT. This encodes CASSPRDTTGELFF.

The V and J genes are TRBV5-6 and TRBJ1-2; tentatively, D is TRBD1 (6 bases). CDR3 length equals 13 residues. Germline CDR1 and CDR2: SGHDT and YYEEEE. V lost 5 bases and J 8 bases, leaving 16 bases between the germline ends. Written as DNA, the CDR3 is TGTGCCAGCAGTCTACAGGGTTTTAAGGGCTACACCTTC. Translated, it gives CASSLQGFKGYTF.

This clonotype was seen at least ten times. V and J are TRBV2 and TRBJ2-3; D tentatively fits TRBD1 or TRBD2 (5 bases each). The CDR3 is 13 residues long. The V gene lost 6 bases and the J gene lost 4 bases, with 11 bases spanning the gap. Germline CDR1 is SNHLY and CDR2 is FYNNEI. The CDR3 nucleotides are TGTGCCAGCAGGGGAGACAGTTCAGATACGCAGTATTTT. Amino acid sequence: CASRGDSSDTQYF.

This clonotype was seen repeatedly, ten times or more. J is TRBJ1-1 and V is TRBV30; no clear D. The CDR3 totals 11 residues. V was shortened by 0 bases and J by 4 bases, with 3 bases between the two germline ends. Germline V gene sequence: CDR1 GTSNPN, CDR2 SVGIG (reference sequence). The CDR3 sequence is CAWSVGTEAFF. The CDR3 DNA reads as TGTGCCTGGAGTGTGGGCACTGAAGCTTTCTTT.

The CDR3 protein is CASRPKSSYNEQFF. CDR3 DNA sequence: TGTGCCAGCAGGCCTAAGAGCTCCTACAATGAGCAGTTCTTC. V gene TRBV2 combines with J gene TRBJ2-1; the D is unclear. V lost 6 bases to trimming and J lost 0 bases, with 9 bases between them. The germline V gene encodes CDR1 SNHLY and CDR2 FYNNEI. CDR3 size: 14 residues.

J is TRBJ2-5 and V is TRBV6-1, with 10 positions matching TRBD2. Germline values: CDR1 MNHNS, CDR2 SASEGT. This CDR3 has 16 residues. V lost 10 bases, J lost 2 bases, and 13 bases stayed unmatched. The CDR3 sequence is CATRSASGSVQETQYF. The CDR3, as DNA: TGTGCCACCCGTTCTGCTAGCGGGAGCGTTCAAGAGACCCAGTACTTC.

The rearrangement uses TRBV2 and TRBJ1-1; D is possibly TRBD1 (5 bases). There are 13 residues in the CDR3. V was clipped by 7 bases and J by 2 bases, with 11 bases between them. CDR1 SNHLY and CDR2 FYNNEI come from the germline V gene. The CDR3 is CASMGTGNTEAFF. DNA of the CDR3: TGTGCCAGCATGGGGACGGGAAACACTGAAGCTTTCTTT.

The sample holds many counts of this clonotype. This chain links TRBV28 with TRBJ2-7; a possible D gene is TRBD1 (5 bases). Germline values: CDR1 MDHEN, CDR2 SYDVKM. V lost 1 base and J 4 bases, leaving 17 bases between the germline ends. The CDR3 runs to 16 residues. CDR3 amino acids: CASSLYRGPLGYEQYF. As DNA, the CDR3 is TGTGCCAGCAGTTTATATAGGGGCCCCCTGGGTTACGAGCAGTACTTC. Together with reference TRBV28 and TRBJ2-7, the CDR3 gives the full variable domain: DVKVTQSSRYLVKRTGEKVFLECVQDMDHENMFWYRQDPGLGLRLIYFSYDVKMKEKGDIPEGYSVSREKKERFSLILESASTNQTSMYLCASSLYRGPLGYEQYFGPGTRLTVT.

The J gene is TRBJ2-7, the V gene TRBV5-1; D unresolved. This CDR3 is 14 amino acids long. The V gene's germline CDR1 is SGHRS and CDR2 YFSETQ. With 0 bases removed from V and 6 bases from J, the gap between germline ends came to 13 bases. The CDR3 protein is CASSLAGVPLEQYF. In nucleotides, the CDR3 is TGCGCCAGCAGCTTGGCCGGCGTTCCCCTCGAGCAGTACTTC.

This clonotype was detected many times. The rearrangement links TRBV27 to TRBJ1-1; D is perhaps TRBD1 (6 bases). Trimming removed 0 bases at V and 7 bases at J, with 12 bases between. The V gene's germline CDR1 is MNHEY and CDR2 SMNVEV (reference sequence). This CDR3 has 14 amino acids. DNA of the CDR3: TGTGCCAGCAGTTTATCGAGGGGGGCTGGTGAAGCTTTCTTT. Amino acid sequence: CASSLSRGAGEAFF.

In its sample, this clonotype was seen many times. The V and J genes are TRBV18 and TRBJ1-1; the match to TRBD1 covers 7 bases. Per germline, CDR1 KGHSH and CDR2 LQKENI. Germline trimming cut 0 bases from V and 1 base from J; bases unmatched to any gene: 2. CDR3 length: 15 amino acids. The CDR3 is CASSPPGQPNTEAFF. The CDR3 nucleotides are TGTGCCAGCTCACCACCGGGACAGCCGAACACTGAAGCTTTCTTT.

This clonotype was observed a handful of times. This chain joins TRBV6-2 or TRBV6-3 and TRBJ2-7; 7 nucleotides match TRBD1. The J segment lost 1 base and the V segment lost 6 bases, leaving 6 bases of the junction unmatched. Germline assignment: CDR1 MNHEY and CDR2 SVGEGT. The CDR3 is made up of 14 amino acids. DNA of the CDR3: TGTGCCAGCAGCCAGACAGGGAATTCCTACGAGCAGTACTTC. This gives the protein CASSQTGNSYEQYF.

The V gene is TRBV29-1, the J gene TRBJ1-4, with D possibly TRBD1 on 6 matching bases. The CDR3 consists of 14 residues. The germline V gene has CDR1 SQVTM and CDR2 ANQGSEA. The germline V and J ends were trimmed by 3 bases and 0 bases, with 8 bases remaining between them. The DNA for the CDR3 is TGCAGCGTTGAGGACAGTGCAACTAATGAAAAACTGTTTTTT. It specifies CSVEDSATNEKLFF.

The chain couples TRBV9 to TRBJ2-5, with 9 bases matching TRBD2. Germline V gene lookup returns CDR1 SGDLS and CDR2 YYNGEE. The CDR3 sequence is 15 residues long. J gave up 4 bases and V 3 bases, and 7 bases lay outside the gene matches. CDR3 residues: CASSASGGWRETQYF. Here the CDR3 DNA reads TGTGCCAGCAGCGCGAGCGGGGGGTGGCGAGAGACCCAGTACTTC.